The sequence of this T cell receptor (beta chain) was determined in a study of technical replicates of blood from four donors. The assay was immunoSEQ multiplex PCR, and TCRdb's table has in-frame clones only and misses some. The table lists tens of thousands of clones, about 96% of them singletons, with 0.19% in the top ten. The V gene end was trimmed by 0 bases and the J gene end by 12 bases; junction bases not matched to a gene: 10. Germline V lookup: CDR1 LNHNV, CDR2 YYDKDF (reference sequence). There are 14 residues in the CDR3. The specimen was T cells isolated from PBMCs. This clonotype was obtained from a human donor in good health. This rearrangement joins TRBV15 to TRBJ1-1, with 7 nucleotides matching TRBD1. This CDR3 reads CATSRERQGVAPFF. The CDR3 nucleotides are TGTGCCACCAGCAGAGAAAGACAGGGCGTCGCGCCTTTCTTT.